The 13 T cell receptor beta chains in this list originate from one sample, sequenced in a study of cytomegalovirus exposure and HLA in healthy donors. PCR employed 60 Vbeta and 13 Jbeta primers. TCRdb keeps only in-frame clones here, not all; method: immunoSEQ multiplex PCR. Among 120,000 or so clones, 75% to 80% were seen once, and the ten largest hold 6.3%. Sample: PBMCs. The receptors here all came from a woman aged 40 to 49 in good health and CMV-seronegative.

The gene calls are TRBV6-5 and TRBJ2-7; a possible D gene is TRBD1 (5 bases). The ends were cut back, 5 bases at V and 7 bases at J, with 18 bases in the middle. CDR3 length: 14 amino acids. Germline V CDR1 and CDR2: MNHEY, SVGAGI. The CDR3 DNA sequence: TGTGCCAGCAGTGGCAGGGTAGTGCTTCGAGAGCAGTACTTC. Translating it yields CASSGRVVLREQYF.

By sample fraction, this clone is medium-sized. The rearrangement uses TRBV19 and TRBJ1-5; TRBD1 matches 11 bases. The CDR3 consists of 15 residues. Unmatched junction bases numbered 6, after V lost 7 bases and J lost 4 bases. Germline CDR1 reads LNHDA; CDR2 reads SQIVND (reference sequence). CDR3 amino acids: CASTVDRGLNQPQHF. CDR3 DNA sequence: TGTGCCAGTACCGTGGACAGGGGGCTTAATCAGCCCCAGCATTTT.

The chain employs TRBV5-4 and TRBJ2-7, with 9 bases identical to TRBD1. The length of the CDR3 is 13 residues. V trimming: 3 bases; J trimming: 7 bases; junction bases outside the gene matches: 5. CDR1 is SGHNT and CDR2 is YYREEE in the germline V gene (reference sequence). The CDR3 is CASSSGQGREQYF. Written as DNA, the CDR3 is TGTGCCAGCAGCTCCGGACAGGGGAGGGAGCAGTACTTC. Full variable domain (missing parts from reference TRBV5-4 and TRBJ2-7): ETGVTQSPTHLIKTRGQQVTLRCSSQSGHNTVSWYQQALGQGPQFIFQYYREEENGRGNFPPRFSGLQFPNYSSELNVNALELDDSALYLCASSSGQGREQYFGPGTRLTVT.

This rearrangement joins TRBV5-4 to TRBJ1-2, with D possibly being TRBD1 (6 bases). Germline CDR1 is SGHNT and CDR2 is YYREEE (reference sequence). This CDR3 comprises 14 residues. V was pared by 3 bases and J by 4 bases, with 13 bases between. The CDR3 DNA sequence: TGTGCCAGCAGCTCACAGGGAGGGAGCTATGGCTACACCTTC. Amino acids: CASSSQGGSYGYTF.

V usage is TRBV7-9 and J usage is TRBJ2-1; D possibly corresponds to TRBD2 (5 bases). This CDR3 contains 13 residues. V was clipped by 1 base and J by 15 bases, with 16 bases between them. Germline V gives CDR1 SEHNR, CDR2 FQNEAQ (reference sequence). The CDR3 here is CASSLGPAGEGFF. DNA of the CDR3: TGTGCCAGCAGCTTAGGTCCAGCAGGCGAGGGGTTCTTC.

This chain joins TRBV4-3 and TRBJ2-2; D gene unclear. Germline CDR1 reads LGHNA; CDR2 reads YSLEER. V was shortened by 0 bases and J by 0 bases, with 8 bases between the two germline ends. The CDR3 covers 16 residues. DNA of the CDR3: TGCGCCAGCAGCCAAGAGGTCGCGGCGAACACCGGGGAGCTGTTTTTT. Encoded protein: CASSQEVAANTGELFF.

The chain carries TRBV7-9 and TRBJ2-1, with unresolved D. The germline V gene encodes CDR1 SEHNR and CDR2 FQNEAQ (reference sequence). The V end was cut by 4 bases, the J end by 9 bases, with 13 bases between. The CDR3 spans 13 residues. The CDR3 sequence is CASSSRERGEQFF. The DNA for the CDR3 is TGTGCCAGCAGCTCCAGAGAACGAGGTGAGCAGTTCTTC.

This chain links TRBV27 with TRBJ2-7; D uncertain. This CDR3 has 13 residues. Germline V gene data show CDR1 as MNHEY and CDR2 as SMNVEV (reference sequence). The V gene lost 2 bases and the J gene lost 3 bases, with 8 bases spanning the gap. The CDR3 here is CASSLGRIYEQYF. In nucleotides, the CDR3 is TGTGCCAGCAGTTTAGGCCGCATCTACGAGCAGTACTTC.

Comments on this clone: The same CDR3 is also encoded by other DNA sequences in this sample. The V gene is TRBV28, the J gene TRBJ2-7; TRBD2 matches 8 bases. The V gene's germline CDR1 is MDHEN and CDR2 SYDVKM. V shed 8 bases, J shed 7 bases, and the junction held 10 bases outside the gene matches. The CDR3 extends over 13 amino acids. The CDR3 spells CASVPRVAGEQYF. CDR3 sequence (DNA): TGTGCCAGCGTCCCTCGGGTAGCGGGGGAGCAGTACTTC.

V is TRBV18 and J is TRBJ2-7; TRBD1 aligns across 11 bases. With 0 bases clipped from V and 1 base from J, the junction kept 2 bases outside the gene matches. Germline assignment: CDR1 KGHSH and CDR2 LQKENI. The CDR3 length is 16 residues. In nucleotides, the CDR3 is TGTGCCAGCTCACCACCGTGGGACAGGGGGTCCTACGAGCAGTACTTC. It translates to CASSPPWDRGSYEQYF.

This chain links TRBV2 with TRBJ2-2; D uncertain. The CDR3 has 17 amino acids. Trimming pared 4 bases from V and 5 bases from J, leaving 20 bases between. Per germline, CDR1 SNHLY and CDR2 FYNNEI. The CDR3 region is CASSGVKVDWATGELFF. In DNA, the CDR3 is TGTGCCAGCAGTGGAGTTAAGGTCGATTGGGCAACCGGGGAGCTGTTTTTT.

The J gene is TRBJ2-3, the V gene TRBV6-1; no firm D call. The CDR3 contains 14 residues. The V end was cut by 5 bases, the J end by 1 base, with 10 bases between. CDR1 and CDR2 from the germline V gene are MNHNS and SASEGT. The CDR3 is CASSWSVGTDTQYF. In DNA form, the CDR3 reads TGTGCCAGCAGTTGGAGTGTGGGCACAGATACGCAGTATTTT.

The CDR3 region is CASSVTGANYGYTF. CDR3 bases: TGTGCCAGCAGTGTGACAGGGGCTAACTATGGCTACACCTTC. The chain joins TRBV25-1 to TRBJ1-2; 8 bases fit TRBD1. The CDR3 is 14 residues long. The germline gives CDR1 MGHDK, CDR2 SYGVNS. J lost 0 bases, V lost 4 bases, and 1 base had no gene match.